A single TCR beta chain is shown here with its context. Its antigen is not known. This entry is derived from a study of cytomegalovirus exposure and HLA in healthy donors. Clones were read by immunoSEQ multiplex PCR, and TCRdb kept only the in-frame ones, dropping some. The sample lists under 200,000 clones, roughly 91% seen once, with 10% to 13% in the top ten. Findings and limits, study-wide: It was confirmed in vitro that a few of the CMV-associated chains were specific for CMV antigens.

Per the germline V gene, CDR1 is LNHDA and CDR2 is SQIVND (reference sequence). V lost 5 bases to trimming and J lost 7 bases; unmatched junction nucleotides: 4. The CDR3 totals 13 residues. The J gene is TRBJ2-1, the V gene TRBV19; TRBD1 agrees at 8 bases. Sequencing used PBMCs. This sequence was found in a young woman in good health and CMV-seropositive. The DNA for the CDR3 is TGTGCCAGTAGTTTGGACAGGGCTAATGAGCAGTTCTTC. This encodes CASSLDRANEQFF.